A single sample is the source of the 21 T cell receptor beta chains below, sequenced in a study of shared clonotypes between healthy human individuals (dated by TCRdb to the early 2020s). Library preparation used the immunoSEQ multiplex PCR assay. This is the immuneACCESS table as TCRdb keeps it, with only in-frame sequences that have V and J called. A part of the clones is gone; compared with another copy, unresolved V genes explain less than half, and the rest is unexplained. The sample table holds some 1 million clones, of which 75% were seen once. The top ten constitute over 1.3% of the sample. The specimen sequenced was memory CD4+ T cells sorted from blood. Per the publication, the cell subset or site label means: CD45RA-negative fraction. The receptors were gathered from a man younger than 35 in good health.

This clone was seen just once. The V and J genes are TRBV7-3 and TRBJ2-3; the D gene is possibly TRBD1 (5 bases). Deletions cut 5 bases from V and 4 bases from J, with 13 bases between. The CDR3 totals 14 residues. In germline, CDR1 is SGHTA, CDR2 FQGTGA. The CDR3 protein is CASSARQGSDTQYF. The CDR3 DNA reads TGTGCCAGCAGCGCCCGCCAGGGATCAGATACGCAGTATTTT. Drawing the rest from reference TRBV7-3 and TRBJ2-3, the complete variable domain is GAGVSQTPSNKVTEKGKYVELRCDPISGHTALYWYRQSLGQGPEFLIYFQGTGAADDSGLPNDRFFAVRPEGSVSTLKIQRTERGDSAVYLCASSARQGSDTQYFGPGTRLTVL.

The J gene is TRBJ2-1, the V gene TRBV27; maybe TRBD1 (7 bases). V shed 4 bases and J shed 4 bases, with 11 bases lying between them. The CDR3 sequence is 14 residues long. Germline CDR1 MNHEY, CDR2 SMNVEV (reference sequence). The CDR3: CASSWAGGYNEQFF. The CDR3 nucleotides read TGTGCCAGCAGTTGGGCAGGGGGGTACAATGAGCAGTTCTTC.

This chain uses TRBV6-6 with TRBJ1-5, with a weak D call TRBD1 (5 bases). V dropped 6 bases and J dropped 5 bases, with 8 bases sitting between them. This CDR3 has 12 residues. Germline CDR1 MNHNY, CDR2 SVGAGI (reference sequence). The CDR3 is CASRGTDQPQHF. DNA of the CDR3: TGTGCCAGCAGGGGGACGGATCAGCCCCAGCATTTT.

CDR3: CASSQQGLSNQPQHF. The CDR3 nucleotides read TGTGCCAGTAGCCAACAGGGTCTGAGCAATCAGCCCCAGCATTTT. The rearrangement joins TRBV19 to TRBJ1-5; a possible D gene is TRBD1 (6 bases). CDR3 length equals 15 residues. Trimming took off 6 bases at V and 1 base at J, with 13 bases between the two ends. The germline V gene has CDR1 LNHDA and CDR2 SQIVND (reference sequence).

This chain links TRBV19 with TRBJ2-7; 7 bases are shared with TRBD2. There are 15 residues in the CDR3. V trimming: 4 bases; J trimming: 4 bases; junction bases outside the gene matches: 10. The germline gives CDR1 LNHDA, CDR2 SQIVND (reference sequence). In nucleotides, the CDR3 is TGTGCCAGTAGTACCCCTGGACTAGTCCCGTACGAGCAGTACTTC. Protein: CASSTPGLVPYEQYF.

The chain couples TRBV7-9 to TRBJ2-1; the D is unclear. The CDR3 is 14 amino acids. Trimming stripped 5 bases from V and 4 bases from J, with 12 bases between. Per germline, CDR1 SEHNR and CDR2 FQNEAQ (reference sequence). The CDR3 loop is CASSAGMGYNEQFF. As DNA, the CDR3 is TGTGCCAGCAGCGCCGGCATGGGGTACAATGAGCAGTTCTTC.

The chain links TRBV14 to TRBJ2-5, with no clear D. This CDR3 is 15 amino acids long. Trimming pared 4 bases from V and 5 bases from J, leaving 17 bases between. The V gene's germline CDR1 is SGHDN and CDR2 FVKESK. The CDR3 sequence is CASSLWSVGVETQYF. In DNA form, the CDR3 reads TGTGCCAGCAGCCTCTGGAGCGTGGGCGTCGAGACCCAGTACTTC.

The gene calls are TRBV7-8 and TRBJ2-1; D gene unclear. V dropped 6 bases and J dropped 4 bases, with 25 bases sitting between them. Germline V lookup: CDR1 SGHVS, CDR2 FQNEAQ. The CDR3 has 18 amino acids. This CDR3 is CASSGFGPSTDTYNEQFF. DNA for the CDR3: TGTGCCAGCAGTGGTTTTGGTCCTTCTACGGATACTTACAATGAGCAGTTCTTC. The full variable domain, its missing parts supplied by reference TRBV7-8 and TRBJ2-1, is GAGVSQSPRYKVAKRGQDVALRCDPISGHVSLFWYQQALGQGPEFLTYFQNEAQLDKSGLPSDRFFAERPEGSVSTLKIQRTQQEDSAVYLCASSGFGPSTDTYNEQFFGPGTRLTVL.

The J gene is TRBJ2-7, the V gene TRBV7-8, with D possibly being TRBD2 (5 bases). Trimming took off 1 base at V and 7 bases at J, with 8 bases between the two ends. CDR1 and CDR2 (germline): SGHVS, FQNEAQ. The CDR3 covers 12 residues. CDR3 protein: CASSLDAGEQYF. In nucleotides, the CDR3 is TGTGCCAGCAGCTTAGACGCGGGTGAGCAGTACTTC.

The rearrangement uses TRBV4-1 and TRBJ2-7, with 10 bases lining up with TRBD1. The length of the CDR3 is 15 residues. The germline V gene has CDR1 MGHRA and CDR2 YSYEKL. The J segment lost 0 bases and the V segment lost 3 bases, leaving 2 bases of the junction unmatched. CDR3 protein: CASSQGQGLSYEQYF. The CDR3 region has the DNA TGCGCCAGCAGCCAGGGACAGGGGCTCTCCTACGAGCAGTACTTC.

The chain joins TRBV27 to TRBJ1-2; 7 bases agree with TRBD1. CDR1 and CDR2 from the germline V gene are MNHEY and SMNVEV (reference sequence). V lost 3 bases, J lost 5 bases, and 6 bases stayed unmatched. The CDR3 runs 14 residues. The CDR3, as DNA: TGTGCCAGCAGTTTTATACAGGGGAAGTATGGCTACACCTTC. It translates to CASSFIQGKYGYTF.

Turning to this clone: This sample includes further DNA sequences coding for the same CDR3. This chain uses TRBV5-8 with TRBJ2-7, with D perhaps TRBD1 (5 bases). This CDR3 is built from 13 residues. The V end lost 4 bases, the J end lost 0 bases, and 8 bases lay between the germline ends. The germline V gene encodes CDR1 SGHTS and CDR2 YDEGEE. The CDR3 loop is CASSPRGSYEQYF. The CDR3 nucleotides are TGTGCCAGCAGCCCAAGGGGCTCCTACGAGCAGTACTTC.

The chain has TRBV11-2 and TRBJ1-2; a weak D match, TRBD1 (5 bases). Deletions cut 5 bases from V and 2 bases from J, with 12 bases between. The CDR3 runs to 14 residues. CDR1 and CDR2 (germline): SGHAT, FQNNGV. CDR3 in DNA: TGTGCCAGCAGCCCCAACCAGGGAAACTATGGCTACACCTTC. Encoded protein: CASSPNQGNYGYTF.

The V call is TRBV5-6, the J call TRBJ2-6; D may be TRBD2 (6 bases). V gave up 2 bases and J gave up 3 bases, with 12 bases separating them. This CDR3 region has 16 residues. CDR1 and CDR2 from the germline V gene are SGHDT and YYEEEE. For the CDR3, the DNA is TGTGCCAGCAGCTTTGGGGGAGGAAGTGGGGCCAACGTCCTGACTTTC. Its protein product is CASSFGGGSGANVLTF.

The CDR3 DNA sequence: TGTGCCATCAGTGGACAGGGGGCGGACACCATATATTTT. It codes for CAISGQGADTIYF. V usage is TRBV10-3 and J usage is TRBJ1-3; 10 bases are a match to TRBD1. Trimming removed 4 bases from V and 8 bases from J; junction bases left unmatched: 2. This CDR3 has 13 amino acids. Germline lookup yields CDR1 ENHRY and CDR2 SYGVKD.

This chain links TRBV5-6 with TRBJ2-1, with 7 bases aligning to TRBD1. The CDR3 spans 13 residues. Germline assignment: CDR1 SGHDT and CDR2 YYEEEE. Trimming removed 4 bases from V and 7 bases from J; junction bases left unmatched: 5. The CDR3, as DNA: TGTGCCAGCAGCCTAACAGGGGTAAATGAGCAGTTCTTC. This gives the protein CASSLTGVNEQFF.

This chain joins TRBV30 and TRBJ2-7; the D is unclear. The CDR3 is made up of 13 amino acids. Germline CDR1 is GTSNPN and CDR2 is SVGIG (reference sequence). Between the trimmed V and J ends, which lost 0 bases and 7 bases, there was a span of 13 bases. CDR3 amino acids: CAWSVLLAREQYF. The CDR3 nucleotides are TGTGCCTGGAGTGTACTACTGGCTCGGGAGCAGTACTTC.

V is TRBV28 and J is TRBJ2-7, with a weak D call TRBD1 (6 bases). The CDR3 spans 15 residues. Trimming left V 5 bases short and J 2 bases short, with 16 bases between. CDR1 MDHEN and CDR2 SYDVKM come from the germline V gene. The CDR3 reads CASSPGGSLTYEQYF. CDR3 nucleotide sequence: TGTGCCAGCAGTCCTGGGGGCAGTCTCACCTACGAGCAGTACTTC.

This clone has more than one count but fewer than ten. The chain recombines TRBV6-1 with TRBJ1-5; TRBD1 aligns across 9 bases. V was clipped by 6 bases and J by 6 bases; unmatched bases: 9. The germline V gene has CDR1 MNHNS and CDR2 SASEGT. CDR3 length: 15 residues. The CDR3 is CASSPGTGTFQPQHF. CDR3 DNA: TGTGCCAGCAGCCCCGGGACAGGGACGTTTCAGCCCCAGCATTTT.

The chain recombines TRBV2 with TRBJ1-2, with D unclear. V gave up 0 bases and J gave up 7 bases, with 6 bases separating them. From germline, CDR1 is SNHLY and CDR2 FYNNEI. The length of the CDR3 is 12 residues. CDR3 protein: CASSEAWGGYTF. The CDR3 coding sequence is TGTGCCAGCAGTGAAGCTTGGGGTGGCTACACCTTC.

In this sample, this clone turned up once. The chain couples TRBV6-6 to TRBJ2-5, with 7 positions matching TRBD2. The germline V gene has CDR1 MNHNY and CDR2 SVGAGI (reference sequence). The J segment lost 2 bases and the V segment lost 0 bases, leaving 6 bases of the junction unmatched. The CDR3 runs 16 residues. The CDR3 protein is CASSYSSGRGQETQYF. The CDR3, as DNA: TGTGCCAGCAGTTACTCCTCCGGGCGGGGGCAAGAGACCCAGTACTTC.